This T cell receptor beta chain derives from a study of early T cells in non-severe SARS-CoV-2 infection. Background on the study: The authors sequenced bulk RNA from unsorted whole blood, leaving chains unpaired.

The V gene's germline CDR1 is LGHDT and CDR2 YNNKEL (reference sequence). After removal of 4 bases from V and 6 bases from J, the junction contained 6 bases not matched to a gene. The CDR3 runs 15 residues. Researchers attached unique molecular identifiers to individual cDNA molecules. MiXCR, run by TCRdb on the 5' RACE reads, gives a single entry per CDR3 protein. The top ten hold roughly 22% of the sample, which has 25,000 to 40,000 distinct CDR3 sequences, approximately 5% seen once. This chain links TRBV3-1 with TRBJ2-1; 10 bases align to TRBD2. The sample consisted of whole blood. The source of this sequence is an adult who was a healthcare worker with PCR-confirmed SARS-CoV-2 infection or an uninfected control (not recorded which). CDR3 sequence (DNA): TGTGCCAGCAGCCTGAGCGGGGGGGCCGGCAATGAGCAGTTCTTC. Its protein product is CASSLSGGAGNEQFF.